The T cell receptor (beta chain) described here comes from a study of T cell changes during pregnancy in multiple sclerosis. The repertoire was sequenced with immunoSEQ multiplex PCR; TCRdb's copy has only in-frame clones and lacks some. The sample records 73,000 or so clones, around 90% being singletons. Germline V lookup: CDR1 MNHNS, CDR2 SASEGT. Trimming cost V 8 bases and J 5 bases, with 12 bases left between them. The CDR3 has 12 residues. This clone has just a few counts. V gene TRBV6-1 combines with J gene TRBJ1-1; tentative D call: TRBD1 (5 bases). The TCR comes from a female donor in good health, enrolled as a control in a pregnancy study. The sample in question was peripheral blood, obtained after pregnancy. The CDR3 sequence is CASRRGGTEAFF. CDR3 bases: TGTGCCAGCCGGAGGGGAGGGACTGAAGCTTTCTTT.